This is a list of T cell receptor beta chains from one sample in a study of cytomegalovirus exposure and HLA in healthy donors. Here immunoSEQ multiplex PCR was the method, and the copy in TCRdb shows in-frame clones only, minus some. This table holds roughly 200,000 clones, approximately 82% found once. Sequencing input: PBMCs. The source of these receptors is a man between 18 and 35 years old in good health and CMV-seronegative. CDR3s include the opening cysteine and the closing phenylalanine or tryptophan. Each record gives: CDR3 protein, CDR3 DNA, clone size, V gene, D gene, J gene. A D gene is named only where the DNA matches it firmly. Size values are once, few and many counts, or a class for expanded clones, and some rows have none.

cdr3_aa: CASSGQGYTAGELFF
cdr3_nt: TGTGCCAGCAGCGGACAGGGTTATACGGCCGGGGAGCTGTTTTTT
clone_size: NA
v_call: TRBV9
d_call: TRBD1
j_call: TRBJ2-2

cdr3_aa: CASSSQGTPGGETQYF
cdr3_nt: TGTGCCAGCAGCTCCCAAGGGACTCCGGGGGGAGAGACCCAGTACTTC
clone_size: NA
v_call: TRBV11-2
d_call: TRBD2
j_call: TRBJ2-5

cdr3_aa: CASSPYKSGGPYEQYF
cdr3_nt: TGTGCCAGCTCACCATATAAGAGCGGAGGCCCATACGAGCAGTACTTC
clone_size: once
v_call: TRBV18
d_call: NA
j_call: TRBJ2-7

cdr3_aa: CASSKRGLAGGRKYNEQFF
cdr3_nt: TGTGCCAGCAGCAAACGGGGACTAGCGGGAGGGCGGAAATACAATGAGCAGTTCTTC
clone_size: NA
v_call: TRBV21-1
d_call: NA
j_call: TRBJ2-1

cdr3_aa: CASSIAAAYEQYF
cdr3_nt: TGTGCCAGTAGTATTGCGGCAGCCTACGAGCAGTACTTC
clone_size: NA
v_call: TRBV19
d_call: NA
j_call: TRBJ2-7

cdr3_aa: CASSPQETYEQYF
cdr3_nt: TGTGCCAGCAGCCCACAGGAGACCTACGAGCAGTACTTC
clone_size: NA
v_call: TRBV6-1
d_call: NA
j_call: TRBJ2-7

cdr3_aa: CASSSAGTSGSYEQYF
cdr3_nt: TGTGCCAGCAGTTCAGCCGGGACTAGCGGATCCTACGAGCAGTACTTC
clone_size: NA
v_call: TRBV27
d_call: TRBD2
j_call: TRBJ2-7

cdr3_aa: CAWNGGVYNEQFF
cdr3_nt: TGTGCCTGGAACGGGGGGGTCTACAATGAGCAGTTCTTC
clone_size: few
v_call: TRBV30
d_call: TRBD2
j_call: TRBJ2-1

cdr3_aa: CASSLVFRQPQHF
cdr3_nt: TGTGCCAGCAGCTTAGTTTTTCGTCAGCCCCAGCATTTT
clone_size: few
v_call: TRBV7-2
d_call: NA
j_call: TRBJ1-5

cdr3_aa: CASSQDLRGGGYTF
cdr3_nt: TGTGCCAGCAGCCAAGACCTACGGGGGGGTGGCTACACCTTC
clone_size: NA
v_call: TRBV14
d_call: NA
j_call: TRBJ1-2

cdr3_aa: CASRPQSLNYNEQFF
cdr3_nt: TGTGCCAGTAGGCCTCAGTCCCTGAACTACAATGAGCAGTTCTTC
clone_size: once
v_call: TRBV19
d_call: NA
j_call: TRBJ2-1

cdr3_aa: CASSFTGVIGKLFF
cdr3_nt: TGTGCCAGCAGCTTTACAGGGGTGATCGGAAAACTGTTTTTT
clone_size: few
v_call: TRBV6-6
d_call: TRBD1
j_call: TRBJ1-4

cdr3_aa: CASTQTSGSALHNEQFF
cdr3_nt: TGTGCCAGCACTCAGACTAGCGGGAGCGCCTTGCACAATGAGCAGTTCTTC
clone_size: NA
v_call: TRBV25-1
d_call: TRBD2
j_call: TRBJ2-1

cdr3_aa: CASSPRAGVGNEQFF
cdr3_nt: TGTGCCAGCAGCCCACGAGCGGGAGTTGGGAATGAGCAGTTCTTC
clone_size: few
v_call: TRBV9
d_call: TRBD2
j_call: TRBJ2-1

cdr3_aa: CASSYAADGRVRTQYF
cdr3_nt: TGTGCCAGCAGTTACGCGGCGGATGGCCGAGTGAGGACCCAGTACTTC
clone_size: NA
v_call: TRBV27
d_call: NA
j_call: TRBJ2-5

cdr3_aa: CASSLGGALQQPQHF
cdr3_nt: TGTGCCAGCAGTTTAGGGGGGGCTTTACAACAGCCCCAGCATTTT
clone_size: NA
v_call: TRBV28
d_call: NA
j_call: TRBJ1-5

cdr3_aa: CASSLAYVGTEAFF
cdr3_nt: TGTGCCAGCAGCTTAGCTTACGTCGGCACTGAAGCTTTCTTT
clone_size: NA
v_call: TRBV7-9
d_call: NA
j_call: TRBJ1-1

cdr3_aa: CASSRGLAGSVLEQFF
cdr3_nt: TGTGCCAGTAGTAGGGGACTAGCGGGTTCTGTGTTGGAGCAGTTCTTC
clone_size: few
v_call: TRBV19
d_call: TRBD2
j_call: TRBJ2-1

cdr3_aa: CAWSPGGPNTEAFF
cdr3_nt: TGTGCCTGGAGTCCGGGGGGCCCAAACACTGAAGCTTTCTTT
clone_size: NA
v_call: TRBV30
d_call: NA
j_call: TRBJ1-1

cdr3_aa: CASSLQGSSGELFF
cdr3_nt: TGTGCCAGCAGCCTACAGGGGTCGAGCGGGGAGCTGTTTTTT
clone_size: NA
v_call: TRBV2
d_call: TRBD1
j_call: TRBJ2-2

cdr3_aa: CASSPTGLVGNEQFF
cdr3_nt: TGTGCCAGCAGCCCTACGGGACTAGTGGGGAATGAGCAGTTCTTC
clone_size: NA
v_call: TRBV7-9
d_call: TRBD2
j_call: TRBJ2-1

cdr3_aa: CASSLGLAGELDTQYF
cdr3_nt: TGCGCCAGCAGCTTGGGTCTAGCGGGAGAGTTAGATACGCAGTATTTT
clone_size: few
v_call: TRBV5-1
d_call: TRBD2
j_call: TRBJ2-3

cdr3_aa: CASSSPAGEGDTQYF
cdr3_nt: TGTGCCAGCAGTTCCCCAGCGGGAGAAGGAGATACGCAGTATTTT
clone_size: NA
v_call: TRBV28
d_call: TRBD2
j_call: TRBJ2-3

cdr3_aa: CASGDSSDQPQHF
cdr3_nt: TGTGCCAGCGGGGACAGTTCCGATCAGCCCCAGCATTTT
clone_size: NA
v_call: TRBV2
d_call: TRBD1
j_call: TRBJ1-5

cdr3_aa: CAISESVLDTGEKLFF
cdr3_nt: TGTGCCATCAGTGAGTCAGTCTTGGACACAGGGGAAAAACTGTTTTTT
clone_size: NA
v_call: TRBV10-3
d_call: NA
j_call: TRBJ1-4

cdr3_aa: CASSSRGHTYEQYF
cdr3_nt: TGTGCCAGTAGTAGTAGAGGGCACACTTACGAGCAGTACTTC
clone_size: NA
v_call: TRBV19
d_call: NA
j_call: TRBJ2-7

cdr3_aa: CASSPLAGSYNEQFF
cdr3_nt: TGCGCCAGCAGCCCGCTAGCGGGTTCCTACAATGAGCAGTTCTTC
clone_size: once
v_call: TRBV5-1
d_call: TRBD2
j_call: TRBJ2-1

cdr3_aa: CASSPNSQGSGANVLTF
cdr3_nt: TGTGCCAGCTCACCCAATTCCCAGGGGTCTGGGGCCAACGTCCTGACTTTC
clone_size: NA
v_call: TRBV18
d_call: NA
j_call: TRBJ2-6

cdr3_aa: CASSSLAGGTDTQYF
cdr3_nt: TGCGCCAGCAGCTCTCTAGCAGGAGGCACAGATACGCAGTATTTT
clone_size: NA
v_call: TRBV5-1
d_call: NA
j_call: TRBJ2-3

cdr3_aa: CASSPPRQSSYNEQFF
cdr3_nt: TGTGCCAGCAGTCCCCCCAGGCAAAGCTCCTACAATGAGCAGTTCTTC
clone_size: NA
v_call: TRBV28
d_call: NA
j_call: TRBJ2-1

cdr3_aa: CASSTGPIANTEAFF
cdr3_nt: TGTGCCAGCTCGACAGGTCCGATCGCGAACACTGAAGCTTTCTTT
clone_size: NA
v_call: TRBV6-5
d_call: NA
j_call: TRBJ1-1

cdr3_aa: CASSPRQRRREDYGYTF
cdr3_nt: TGTGCCAGCAGTCCCCGCCAGAGGAGGAGGGAGGACTATGGCTACACCTTC
clone_size: NA
v_call: TRBV28
d_call: NA
j_call: TRBJ1-2

cdr3_aa: CATRGGQDTQYF
cdr3_nt: TGTGCCACGAGGGGAGGCCAAGATACGCAGTATTTT
clone_size: NA
v_call: TRBV11-2
d_call: NA
j_call: TRBJ2-3

cdr3_aa: CDLGETSPGELFF
cdr3_nt: TGTGACCTGGGTGAGACTAGCCCCGGGGAGCTGTTTTTT
clone_size: NA
v_call: TRBV12-5
d_call: TRBD2
j_call: TRBJ2-2

cdr3_aa: CASSLTGWGANVLTF
cdr3_nt: TGTGCCAGCAGCCTAACAGGGTGGGGGGCCAACGTCCTGACTTTC
clone_size: few
v_call: TRBV11-2
d_call: NA
j_call: TRBJ2-6

cdr3_aa: CASSSRGTGLPGELFF
cdr3_nt: TGCGCCAGCAGCTCGAGGGGGACAGGGCTTCCCGGGGAGCTGTTTTTT
clone_size: NA
v_call: TRBV5-1
d_call: TRBD1
j_call: TRBJ2-2

cdr3_aa: CSVEGQGYAFF
cdr3_nt: TGCAGCGTCGAGGGACAGGGTTATGCTTTCTTT
clone_size: NA
v_call: TRBV29-1
d_call: TRBD1
j_call: TRBJ1-1

cdr3_aa: CASRSRQGTGETQYF
cdr3_nt: TGCGCCAGCAGATCGCGACAGGGTACAGGAGAGACCCAGTACTTC
clone_size: NA
v_call: TRBV5-1
d_call: TRBD1
j_call: TRBJ2-5

cdr3_aa: CASSLEIRVNSPLHF
cdr3_nt: TGTGCCAGCAGTTTGGAGATCAGGGTTAACTCACCCCTCCACTTT
clone_size: NA
v_call: TRBV27
d_call: NA
j_call: TRBJ1-6

cdr3_aa: CASSFSGSSYEQYF
cdr3_nt: TGTGCCAGCAGCTTTAGCGGGAGCTCCTACGAGCAGTACTTC
clone_size: NA
v_call: TRBV5-4
d_call: TRBD2
j_call: TRBJ2-7

cdr3_aa: CASSPQTGITEAFF
cdr3_nt: TGTGCCAGCAGCCCCCAGACAGGGATTACTGAAGCTTTCTTT
clone_size: NA
v_call: TRBV13
d_call: TRBD1
j_call: TRBJ1-1

cdr3_aa: CASGSSPGQGLQSLSGYTF
cdr3_nt: TGTGCTAGTGGCTCCAGCCCGGGACAGGGTCTACAATCCCTATCTGGCTACACCTTC
clone_size: NA
v_call: TRBV12-5
d_call: TRBD1
j_call: TRBJ1-2

cdr3_aa: CASSVFPNGGYSYEQYF
cdr3_nt: TGTGCCAGCAGTGTATTCCCCAACGGAGGCTACTCCTACGAGCAGTACTTC
clone_size: NA
v_call: TRBV6-1
d_call: NA
j_call: TRBJ2-7

cdr3_aa: CASSIEGNSNQPQHF
cdr3_nt: TGCGCCAGCAGTATTGAGGGTAATAGCAATCAGCCCCAGCATTTT
clone_size: once
v_call: TRBV5-1
d_call: NA
j_call: TRBJ1-5